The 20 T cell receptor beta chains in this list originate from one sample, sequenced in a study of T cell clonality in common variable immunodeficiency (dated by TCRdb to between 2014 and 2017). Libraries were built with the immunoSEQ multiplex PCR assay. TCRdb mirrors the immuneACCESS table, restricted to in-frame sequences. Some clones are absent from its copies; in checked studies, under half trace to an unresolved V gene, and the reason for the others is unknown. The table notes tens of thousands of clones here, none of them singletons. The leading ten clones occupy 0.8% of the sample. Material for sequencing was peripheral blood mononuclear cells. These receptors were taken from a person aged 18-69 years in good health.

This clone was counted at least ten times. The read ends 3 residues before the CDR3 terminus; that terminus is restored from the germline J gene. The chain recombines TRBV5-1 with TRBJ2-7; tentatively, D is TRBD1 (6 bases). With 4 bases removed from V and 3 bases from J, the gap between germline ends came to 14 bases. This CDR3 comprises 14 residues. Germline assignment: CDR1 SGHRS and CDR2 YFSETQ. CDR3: CASSLLPDSYEQYF. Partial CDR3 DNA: TGCGCCAGCAGCCTTCTTCCGGACAGCTACGAG.

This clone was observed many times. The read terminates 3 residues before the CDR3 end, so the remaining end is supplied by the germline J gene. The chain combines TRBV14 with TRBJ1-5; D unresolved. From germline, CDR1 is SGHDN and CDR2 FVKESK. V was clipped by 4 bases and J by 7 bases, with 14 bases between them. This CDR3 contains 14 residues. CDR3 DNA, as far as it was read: TGTGCCAGCAGCCCGACGAGTAGCGAACAGCCC. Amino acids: CASSPTSSEQP. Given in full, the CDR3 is CASSPTSSEQPQHF.

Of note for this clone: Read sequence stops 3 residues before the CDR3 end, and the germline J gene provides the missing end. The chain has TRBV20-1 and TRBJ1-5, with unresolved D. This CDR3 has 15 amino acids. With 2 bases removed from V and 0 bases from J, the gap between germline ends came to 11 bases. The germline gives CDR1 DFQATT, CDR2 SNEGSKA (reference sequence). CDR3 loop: CSARTGSHSNQPQHF. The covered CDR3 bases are TGCAGTGCTAGAACGGGGTCCCATAGCAATCAGCCC.

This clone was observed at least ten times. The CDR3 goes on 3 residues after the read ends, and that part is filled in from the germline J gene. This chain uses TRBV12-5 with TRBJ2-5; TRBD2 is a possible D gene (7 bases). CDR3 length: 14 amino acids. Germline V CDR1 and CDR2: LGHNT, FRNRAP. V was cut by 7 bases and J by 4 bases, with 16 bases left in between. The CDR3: CASDPGGLGETQYF. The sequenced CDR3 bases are TGTGCTAGTGACCCCGGGGGGCTGGGAGAGACC.

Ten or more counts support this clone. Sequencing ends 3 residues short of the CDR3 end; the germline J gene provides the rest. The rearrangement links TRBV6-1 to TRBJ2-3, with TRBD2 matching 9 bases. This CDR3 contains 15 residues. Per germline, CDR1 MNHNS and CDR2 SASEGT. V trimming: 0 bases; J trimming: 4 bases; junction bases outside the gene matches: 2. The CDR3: CASSEASGSPDTQYF. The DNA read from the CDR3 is TGTGCCAGCAGTGAAGCTAGCGGGAGCCCAGATACG.

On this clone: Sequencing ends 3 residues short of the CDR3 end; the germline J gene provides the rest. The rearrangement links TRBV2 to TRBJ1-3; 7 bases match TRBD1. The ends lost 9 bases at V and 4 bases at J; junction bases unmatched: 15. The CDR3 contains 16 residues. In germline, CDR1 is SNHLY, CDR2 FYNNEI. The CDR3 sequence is CASVLIPTGTGNTIYF. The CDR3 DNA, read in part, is TGTGCCAGTGTCTTAATTCCGACAGGGACAGGAAACACC.

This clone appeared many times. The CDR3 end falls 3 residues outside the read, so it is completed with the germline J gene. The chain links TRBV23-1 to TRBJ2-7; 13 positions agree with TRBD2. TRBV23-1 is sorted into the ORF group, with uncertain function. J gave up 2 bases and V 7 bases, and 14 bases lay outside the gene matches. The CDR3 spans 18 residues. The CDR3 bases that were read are TGCGCCAGCACCCGAGGAGGACTAGCGGGAGTTAAGGCCTACGAG. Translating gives CASTRGGLAGVKAYE. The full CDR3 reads CASTRGGLAGVKAYEQYF.

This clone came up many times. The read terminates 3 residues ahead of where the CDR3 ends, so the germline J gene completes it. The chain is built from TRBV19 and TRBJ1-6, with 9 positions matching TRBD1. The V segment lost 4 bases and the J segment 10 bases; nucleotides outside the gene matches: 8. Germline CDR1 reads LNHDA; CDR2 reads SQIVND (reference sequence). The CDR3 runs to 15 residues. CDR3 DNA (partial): TGTGCCAGTAGTACAGACAGGGGGAGAGGATCACCC. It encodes CASSTDRGRGSP. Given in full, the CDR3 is CASSTDRGRGSPLHF.

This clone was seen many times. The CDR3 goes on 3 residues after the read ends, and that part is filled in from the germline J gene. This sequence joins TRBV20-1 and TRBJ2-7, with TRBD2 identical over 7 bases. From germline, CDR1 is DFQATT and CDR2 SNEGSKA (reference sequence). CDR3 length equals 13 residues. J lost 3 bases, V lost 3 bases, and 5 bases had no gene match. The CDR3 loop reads CSASGGSRYEQYF. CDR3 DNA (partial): TGCAGTGCTAGTGGCGGGAGTCGCTACGAG.

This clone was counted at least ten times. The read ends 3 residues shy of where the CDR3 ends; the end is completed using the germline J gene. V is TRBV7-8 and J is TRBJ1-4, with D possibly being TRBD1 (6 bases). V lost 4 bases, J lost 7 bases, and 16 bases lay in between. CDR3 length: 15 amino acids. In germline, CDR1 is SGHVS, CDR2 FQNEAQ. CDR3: CASSSMGGAGEKLFF. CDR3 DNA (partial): TGTGCCAGCAGCTCCATGGGGGGGGCAGGTGAAAAA.

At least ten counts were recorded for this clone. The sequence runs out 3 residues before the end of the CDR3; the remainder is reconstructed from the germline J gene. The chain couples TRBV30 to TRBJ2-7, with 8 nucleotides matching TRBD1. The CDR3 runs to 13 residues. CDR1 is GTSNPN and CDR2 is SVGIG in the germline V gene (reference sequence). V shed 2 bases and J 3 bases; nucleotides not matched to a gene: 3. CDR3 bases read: TGTGCCTGGAGTACAGGGGGGTTCTACGAG. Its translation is CAWSTGGFYE. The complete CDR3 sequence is CAWSTGGFYEQYF.

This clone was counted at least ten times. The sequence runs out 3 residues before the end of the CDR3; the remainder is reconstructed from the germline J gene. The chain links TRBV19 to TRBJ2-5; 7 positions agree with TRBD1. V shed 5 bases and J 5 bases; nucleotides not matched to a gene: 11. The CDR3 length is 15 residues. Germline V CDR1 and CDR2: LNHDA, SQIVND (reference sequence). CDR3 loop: CASSLDPGGLETQYF. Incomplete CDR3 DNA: TGTGCCAGTAGTCTTGATCCAGGGGGTCTGGAGACC.

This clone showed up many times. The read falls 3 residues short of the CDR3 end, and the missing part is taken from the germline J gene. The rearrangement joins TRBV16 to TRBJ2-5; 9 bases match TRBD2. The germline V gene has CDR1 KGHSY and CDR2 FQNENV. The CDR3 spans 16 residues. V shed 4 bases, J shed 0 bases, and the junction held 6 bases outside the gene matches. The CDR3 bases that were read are TGTGCCAGCAGCCCGACTAGCGGATCGTACCAAGAGACC. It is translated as CASSPTSGSYQET. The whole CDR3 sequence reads CASSPTSGSYQETQYF.

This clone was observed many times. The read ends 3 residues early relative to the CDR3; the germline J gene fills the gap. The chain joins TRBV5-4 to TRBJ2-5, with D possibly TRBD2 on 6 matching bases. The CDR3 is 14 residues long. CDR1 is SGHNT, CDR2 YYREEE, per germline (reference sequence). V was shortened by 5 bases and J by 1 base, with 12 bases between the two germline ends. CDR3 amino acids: CASRSGGVQETQYF. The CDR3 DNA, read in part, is TGTGCCAGCAGGTCCGGAGGGGTCCAAGAGACC. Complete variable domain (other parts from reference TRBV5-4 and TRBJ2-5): ETGVTQSPTHLIKTRGQQVTLRCSSQSGHNTVSWYQQALGQGPQFIFQYYREEENGRGNFPPRFSGLQFPNYSSELNVNALELDDSALYLCASRSGGVQETQYFGPGTRLLVL.

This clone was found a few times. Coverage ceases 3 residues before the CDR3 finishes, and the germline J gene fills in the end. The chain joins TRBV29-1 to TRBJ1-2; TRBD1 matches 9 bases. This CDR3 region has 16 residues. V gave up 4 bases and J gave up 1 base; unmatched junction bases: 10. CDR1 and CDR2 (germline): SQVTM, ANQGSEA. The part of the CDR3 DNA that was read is TGCAGCGTTGGGTCGAGGGACAGGGTTCATAACTATGGC. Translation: CSVGSRDRVHNYG. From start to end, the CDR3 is CSVGSRDRVHNYGYTF. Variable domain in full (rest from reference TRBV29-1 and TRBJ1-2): SAVISQKPSRDICQRGTSLTIQCQVDSQVTMMFWYRQQPGQSLTLIATANQGSEATYESGFVIDKFPISRPNLTFSTLTVSNMSPEDSSIYLCSVGSRDRVHNYGYTFGSGTRLTVV.

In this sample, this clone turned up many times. The CDR3 sequence: CASSLPQGRDTQYF. The covered CDR3 bases are TGCGCCAGCAGCTTGCCCCAAGGGCGCGATACG. V and J are TRBV5-1 and TRBJ2-3; D remains ambiguous. The read ends 3 residues shy of where the CDR3 ends; the end is completed using the germline J gene. V lost 1 base and J lost 6, with 12 bases in between. Germline lookup yields CDR1 SGHRS and CDR2 YFSETQ. The CDR3 has 14 residues.

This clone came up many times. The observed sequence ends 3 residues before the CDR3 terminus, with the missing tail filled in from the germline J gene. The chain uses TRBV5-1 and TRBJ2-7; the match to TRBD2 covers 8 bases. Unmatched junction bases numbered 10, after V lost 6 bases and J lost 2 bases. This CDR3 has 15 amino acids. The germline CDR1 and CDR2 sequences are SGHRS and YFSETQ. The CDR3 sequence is CASTPYSGTTYEQYF. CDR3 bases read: TGCGCCAGCACCCCGTATAGCGGGACCACCTACGAG.

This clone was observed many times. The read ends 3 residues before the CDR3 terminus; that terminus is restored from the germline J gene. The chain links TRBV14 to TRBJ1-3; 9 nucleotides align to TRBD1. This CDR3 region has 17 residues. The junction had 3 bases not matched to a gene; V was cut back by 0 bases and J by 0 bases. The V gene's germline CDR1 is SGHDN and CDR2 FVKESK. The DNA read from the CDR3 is TGTGCCAGCAGCCAAGACGGACAGGGGAGCTCTGGAAACACC. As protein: CASSQDGQGSSGNT. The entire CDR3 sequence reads CASSQDGQGSSGNTIYF.

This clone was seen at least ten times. The CDR3 DNA, read in part, is TGTGCCATCAGTGCAGGATGGGGGCGGGAGGGCCTTCCCTACGAG. As protein: CAISAGWGREGLPYE. The whole CDR3 sequence reads CAISAGWGREGLPYEQYF. The genes are TRBV10-3 and TRBJ2-7; 9 nucleotides align to TRBD2. The read stops 3 residues short of the end of the CDR3; the missing end is completed from the germline J gene. Germline V gives CDR1 ENHRY, CDR2 SYGVKD. V shed 4 bases, J shed 2 bases, and the junction held 15 bases outside the gene matches. There are 18 residues in the CDR3.

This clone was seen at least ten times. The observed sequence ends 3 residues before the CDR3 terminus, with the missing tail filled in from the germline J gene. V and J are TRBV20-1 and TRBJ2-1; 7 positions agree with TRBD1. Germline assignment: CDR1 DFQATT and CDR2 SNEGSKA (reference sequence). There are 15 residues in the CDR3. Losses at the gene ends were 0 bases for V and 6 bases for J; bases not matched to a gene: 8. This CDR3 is CSARDHQGVLNEQFF. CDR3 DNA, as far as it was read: TGCAGTGCTAGAGATCACCAGGGGGTCCTCAATGAG.